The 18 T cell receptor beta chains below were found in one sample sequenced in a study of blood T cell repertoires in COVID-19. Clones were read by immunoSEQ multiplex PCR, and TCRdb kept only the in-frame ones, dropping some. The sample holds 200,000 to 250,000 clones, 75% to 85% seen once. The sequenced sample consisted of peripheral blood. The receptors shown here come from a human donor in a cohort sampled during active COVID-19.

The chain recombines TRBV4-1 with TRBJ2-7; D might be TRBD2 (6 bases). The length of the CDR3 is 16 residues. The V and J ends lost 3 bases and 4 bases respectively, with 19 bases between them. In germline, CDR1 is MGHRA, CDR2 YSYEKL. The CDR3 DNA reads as TGCGCCAGCAGCCAGGGCCAAGGAGCGGGTGTATACGAGCAGTACTTC. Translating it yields CASSQGQGAGVYEQYF.

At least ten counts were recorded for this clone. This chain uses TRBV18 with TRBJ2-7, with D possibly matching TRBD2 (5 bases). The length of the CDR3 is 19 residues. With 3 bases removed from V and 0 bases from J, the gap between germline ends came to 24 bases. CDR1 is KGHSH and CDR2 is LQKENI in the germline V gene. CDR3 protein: CASSPTYGSAAGNSYEQYF. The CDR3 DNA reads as TGTGCCAGCTCACCGACATACGGGTCCGCTGCCGGGAACTCCTACGAGCAGTACTTC.

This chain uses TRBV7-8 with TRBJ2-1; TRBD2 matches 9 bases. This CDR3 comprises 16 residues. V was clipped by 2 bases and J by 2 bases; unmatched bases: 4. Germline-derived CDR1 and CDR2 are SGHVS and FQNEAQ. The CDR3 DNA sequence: TGTGCCAGCAGCTTACCTCGCGGGAGGGCCTACAATGAGCAGTTCTTC. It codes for CASSLPRGRAYNEQFF.

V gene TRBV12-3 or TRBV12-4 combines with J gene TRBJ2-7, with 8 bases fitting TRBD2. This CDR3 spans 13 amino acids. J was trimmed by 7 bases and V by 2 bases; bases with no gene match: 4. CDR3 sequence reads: CASSLRGGREQYF. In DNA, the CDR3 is TGTGCCAGCAGTTTACGGGGGGGGAGAGAGCAGTACTTC.

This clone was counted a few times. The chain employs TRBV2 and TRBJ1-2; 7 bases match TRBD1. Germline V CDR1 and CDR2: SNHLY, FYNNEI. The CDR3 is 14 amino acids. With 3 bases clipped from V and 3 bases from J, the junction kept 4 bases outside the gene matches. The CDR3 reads CASSDIDRDYGYTF. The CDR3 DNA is TGTGCCAGCAGTGACATCGACAGGGACTATGGCTACACCTTC.

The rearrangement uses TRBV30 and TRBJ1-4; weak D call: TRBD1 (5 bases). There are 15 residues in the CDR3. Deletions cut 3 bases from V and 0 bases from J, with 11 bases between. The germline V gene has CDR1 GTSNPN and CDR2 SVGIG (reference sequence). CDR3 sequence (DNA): TGTGCCTGGAGCTCGACAGCAACAACTAATGAAAAACTGTTTTTT. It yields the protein CAWSSTATTNEKLFF.

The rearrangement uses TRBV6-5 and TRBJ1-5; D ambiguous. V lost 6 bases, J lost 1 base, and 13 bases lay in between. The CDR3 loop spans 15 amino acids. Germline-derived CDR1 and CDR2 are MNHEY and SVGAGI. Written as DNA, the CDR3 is TGTGCCAGCAGCCCCCGCGCCCTAAGCAATCAGCCCCAGCATTTT. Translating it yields CASSPRALSNQPQHF.

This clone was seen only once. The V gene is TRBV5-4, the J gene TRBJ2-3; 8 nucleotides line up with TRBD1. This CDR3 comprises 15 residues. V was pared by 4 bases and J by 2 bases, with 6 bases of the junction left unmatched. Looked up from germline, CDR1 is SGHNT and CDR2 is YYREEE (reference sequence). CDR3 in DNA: TGTGCCAGCAGCCAGGGGACAGGATTCACAGATACGCAGTATTTT. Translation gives CASSQGTGFTDTQYF.

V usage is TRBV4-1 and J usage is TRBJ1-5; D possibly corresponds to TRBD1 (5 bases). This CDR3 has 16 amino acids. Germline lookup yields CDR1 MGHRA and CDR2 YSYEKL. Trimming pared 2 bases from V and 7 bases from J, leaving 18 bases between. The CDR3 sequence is CASSQRDGGGGQPQHF. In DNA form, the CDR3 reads TGCGCCAGCAGCCAACGGGACGGAGGCGGGGGGCAGCCCCAGCATTTT.

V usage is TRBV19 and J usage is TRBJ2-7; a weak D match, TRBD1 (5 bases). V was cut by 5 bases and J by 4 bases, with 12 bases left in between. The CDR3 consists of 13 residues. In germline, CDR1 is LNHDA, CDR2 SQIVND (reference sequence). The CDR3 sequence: CASSPSRVYEQYF. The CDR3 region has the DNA TGTGCCAGTAGTCCCAGCAGGGTGTACGAGCAGTACTTC.

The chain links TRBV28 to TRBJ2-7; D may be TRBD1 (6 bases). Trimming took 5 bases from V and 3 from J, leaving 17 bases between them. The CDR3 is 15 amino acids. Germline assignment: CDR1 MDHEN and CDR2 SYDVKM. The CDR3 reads CASSTQGGPYYEQYF. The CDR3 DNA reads TGTGCCAGCAGTACACAGGGTGGACCTTACTACGAGCAGTACTTC.

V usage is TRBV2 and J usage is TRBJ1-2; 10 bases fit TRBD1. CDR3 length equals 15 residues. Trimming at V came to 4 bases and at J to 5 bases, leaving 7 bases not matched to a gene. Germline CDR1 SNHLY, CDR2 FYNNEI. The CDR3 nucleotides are TGTGCCAGCAGTGCCGGGACAGGGGTCTTTTATGGCTACACCTTC. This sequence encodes CASSAGTGVFYGYTF.

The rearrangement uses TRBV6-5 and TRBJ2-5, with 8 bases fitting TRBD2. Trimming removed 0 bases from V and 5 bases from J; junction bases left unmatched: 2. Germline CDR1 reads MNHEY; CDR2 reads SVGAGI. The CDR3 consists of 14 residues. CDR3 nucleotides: TGTGCCAGCAGTTACTCCGGGGGGGGCGAGACCCAGTACTTC. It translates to CASSYSGGGETQYF.

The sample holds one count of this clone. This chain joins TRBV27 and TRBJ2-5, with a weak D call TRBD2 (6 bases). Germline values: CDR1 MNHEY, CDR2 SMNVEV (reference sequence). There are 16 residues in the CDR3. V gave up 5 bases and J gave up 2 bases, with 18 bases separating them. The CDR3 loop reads CASSTSSWERQETQYF. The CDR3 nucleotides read TGTGCCAGCAGTACTAGCTCGTGGGAGCGGCAAGAGACCCAGTACTTC.

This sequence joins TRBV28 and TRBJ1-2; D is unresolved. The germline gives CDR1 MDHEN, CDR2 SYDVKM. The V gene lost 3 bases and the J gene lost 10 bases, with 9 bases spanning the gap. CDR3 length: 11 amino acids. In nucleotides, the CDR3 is TGTGCCAGCAGTTTGGCAGGCCTCTACACCTTC. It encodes CASSLAGLYTF.

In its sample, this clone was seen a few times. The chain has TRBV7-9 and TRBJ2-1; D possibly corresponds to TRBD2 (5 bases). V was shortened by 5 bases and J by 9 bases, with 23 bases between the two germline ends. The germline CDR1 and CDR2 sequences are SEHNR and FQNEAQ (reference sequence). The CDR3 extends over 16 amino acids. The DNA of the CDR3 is TGTGCCAGCAGCCCGCGACCCGAACTAGTGGTAGCTGAGCAGTTCTTC. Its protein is CASSPRPELVVAEQFF.

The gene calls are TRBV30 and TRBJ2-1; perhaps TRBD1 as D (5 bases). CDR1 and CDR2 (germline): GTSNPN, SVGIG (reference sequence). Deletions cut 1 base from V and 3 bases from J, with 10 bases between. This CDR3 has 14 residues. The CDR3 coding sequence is TGTGCCTGGAGTGCAGGGTTTGGCTACAATGAGCAGTTCTTC. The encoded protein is CAWSAGFGYNEQFF.

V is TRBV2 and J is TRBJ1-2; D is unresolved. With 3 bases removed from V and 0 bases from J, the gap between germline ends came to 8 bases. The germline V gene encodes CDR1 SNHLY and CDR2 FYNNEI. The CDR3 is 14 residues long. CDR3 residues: CASSEAPPNYGYTF. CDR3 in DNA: TGTGCCAGCAGTGAGGCCCCTCCTAACTATGGCTACACCTTC.